Listed here is a single T cell receptor beta chain. Cycle 7 day 1, cycle 4 day 1, and baseline were the timepoints at which blood was sampled. TCRdb keeps only in-frame clones here, not all; method: immunoSEQ multiplex PCR. The repertoire holds 53,000 or so clones, with around 84% as singletons. The data were obtained in a study of OX40 agonist ivuxolimab in advanced cancers. The overall study: Recorded diagnoses for dose-escalation patients were hepatocellular carcinoma, melanoma, renal cell or head and neck cancer. The group had a mean age of around 64 years, ranged from roughly 20 to 79, and was 80% to 90% male.

Specimen: CD4+ or CD8+ T cells sorted from blood, collected in a trial of the OX40 agonist ivuxolimab. The TCR originated in an adult with an advanced solid tumor such as melanoma, head and neck, liver or kidney cancer.

The CDR3 loop reads CASSRGDRPSSYGYTF. CDR3 sequence (DNA): TGTGCCAGCAGTAGAGGGGACAGGCCAAGTAGTTATGGCTACACCTTC. The chain uses TRBV7-8 and TRBJ1-2, with 8 bases matching TRBD1. The germline gives CDR1 SGHVS, CDR2 FQNEAQ. Trimming at V came to 6 bases and at J to 5 bases, leaving 14 bases not matched to a gene. The CDR3 contains 16 residues.